Each of the 14 T cell receptor beta chains below was sequenced from the same sample in a study of patients and donors after allogeneic stem cell transplantation. Each CDR3 protein gets one entry after TCRdb re-called the RT-PCR reads with MiXCR. The sample contains 100,000 to 130,000 distinct CDR3 sequences, 35% of which appear only once. Sequencing used blood, either unsorted or a sorted T cell fraction (not recorded which). The receptors shown here come from a human donor who was either an allogeneic HSCT recipient or a stem cell or donor lymphocyte infusion donor (not recorded which). It is not recorded whose cells these are; they may come from a transplant donor.

This clonotype came up a few times. Relative to the germline gene, one junction end is altered; a read error may explain this. The rearrangement joins TRBV2 to TRBJ2-1; D possibly corresponds to TRBD2 (6 bases). In germline, CDR1 is SNHLY, CDR2 FYNNEI. This CDR3 has 11 residues. The CDR3 DNA sequence: TGTGCCAGCAGTGAGGTGGGGGGTCGGACCTTC. Its protein is CASSEVGGRTF.

The CDR3 nucleotides read TGTGCCAGCAGGACTACAGCCTACGAGCAGTACTTC. As protein: CASRTTAYEQYF. The rearrangement links TRBV27 to TRBJ2-7, with D perhaps matching TRBD2 (5 bases). From germline, CDR1 is MNHEY and CDR2 SMNVEV (reference sequence). With 6 bases removed from V and 2 bases from J, the gap between germline ends came to 8 bases. The CDR3 length is 12 residues.

The chain carries TRBV3-1 and TRBJ2-2; D unresolved. V lost 5 bases, J lost 5 bases, and 6 bases lay in between. Germline CDR1 LGHDT, CDR2 YNNKEL (reference sequence). CDR3 length: 12 residues. CDR3 sequence (DNA): TGTGCCAGCAGCGTCAGGACCGGGGAGCTGTTTTTT. Residues: CASSVRTGELFF.

The chain employs TRBV6-2 or TRBV6-3 and TRBJ1-1; D not resolved. V was cut by 1 base and J by 3 bases, with 9 bases left in between. Germline V lookup: CDR1 MNHEY, CDR2 SVGEGT. This CDR3 is built from 14 residues. The DNA for the CDR3 is TGTGCCAGCAGTTACTACGGTTCGTACACTGAAGCTTTCTTT. This translates into CASSYYGSYTEAFF.

This clonotype came up a few times. This chain links TRBV20-1 with TRBJ1-1, with D possibly matching TRBD1 (5 bases). Germline lookup yields CDR1 DFQATT and CDR2 SNEGSKA (reference sequence). V was shortened by 4 bases and J by 4 bases, with 13 bases between the two germline ends. The CDR3 spans 13 residues. The CDR3 region is CSAKDMRGTEAFF. CDR3 in DNA: TGCAGTGCTAAAGATATGAGGGGCACTGAAGCTTTCTTT.

The chain is built from TRBV5-6 and TRBJ2-1; no clear D gene. Germline V gene data show CDR1 as SGHDT and CDR2 as YYEEEE. There are 12 residues in the CDR3. Deletions cut 1 base from V and 12 bases from J, with 11 bases between. Here the CDR3 reads CASSLPHVGQFF. The CDR3 bases are TGTGCCAGCAGCTTGCCTCACGTTGGGCAGTTCTTC.

The chain links TRBV4-2 to TRBJ2-1, with D perhaps TRBD2 (6 bases). Germline loops: CDR1 LGHNA, CDR2 YNFKEQ. The CDR3 extends over 14 amino acids. Trimming shortened V by 8 bases and J by 8 bases, and 19 bases separated the two germline ends. CDR3 coding DNA: TGTGCCAGCCGAGGTACTAGCCGGCGGGATGAGCAGTTCTTC. It specifies CASRGTSRRDEQFF.

V gene TRBV29-1 combines with J gene TRBJ1-1; the D is unclear. Per germline, CDR1 SQVTM and CDR2 ANQGSEA. The CDR3 covers 12 residues. V was trimmed by 0 bases and J by 2 bases, leaving 4 bases between them. The CDR3 loop is CSVEDANTEAFF. For the CDR3, the DNA is TGCAGCGTTGAAGATGCTAACACTGAAGCTTTCTTT. Supplemented by reference TRBV29-1 and TRBJ1-1, the full variable domain reads SAVISQKPSRDICQRGTSLTIQCQVDSQVTMMFWYRQQPGQSLTLIATANQGSEATYESGFVIDKFPISRPNLTFSTLTVSNMSPEDSSIYLCSVEDANTEAFFGQGTRLTVV.

This chain connects TRBV28 to TRBJ2-3; 14 positions match TRBD2. CDR1 and CDR2 (germline): MDHEN, SYDVKM. CDR3 size: 17 residues. The ends lost 5 bases at V and 10 bases at J; junction bases unmatched: 14. This CDR3 is CASSPRGLAGVIGAQYF. The CDR3 coding sequence is TGTGCCAGCAGTCCCCGGGGACTAGCGGGAGTTATTGGAGCGCAGTATTTT.

The rearrangement uses TRBV28 and TRBJ2-2; D not resolved. The germline V and J ends were trimmed by 3 bases and 2 bases, with 16 bases remaining between them. CDR3 length equals 17 residues. Germline CDR1 MDHEN, CDR2 SYDVKM. The CDR3 reads CASSFFWAPPNTGELFF. The CDR3 DNA reads TGTGCCAGCAGTTTCTTTTGGGCACCCCCAAACACCGGGGAGCTGTTTTTT.

Only a few counts were recorded for this clonotype. This chain connects TRBV7-2 to TRBJ1-5, with a possible D match to TRBD1 (6 bases). Per the germline V gene, CDR1 is SGHTA and CDR2 is FQGNSA. The CDR3 is made up of 14 amino acids. Trimming stripped 1 base from V and 7 bases from J, with 11 bases between. This chain's CDR3 is CASSLEGGEQPQHF. CDR3 coding DNA: TGTGCCAGCAGCTTAGAAGGGGGGGAGCAGCCCCAGCATTTT.

This sequence joins TRBV18 and TRBJ2-2, with 11 positions matching TRBD2. Trimming removed 3 bases from V and 0 bases from J; junction bases left unmatched: 9. This CDR3 spans 19 amino acids. Germline V lookup: CDR1 KGHSH, CDR2 LQKENI. CDR3 in amino acids: CASSPTSGTIQPNTGELFF. CDR3 bases: TGTGCCAGCTCACCGACTAGCGGGACTATACAACCGAACACCGGGGAGCTGTTTTTT.

V is TRBV10-3 and J is TRBJ2-7, with 7 positions matching TRBD2. The germline gives CDR1 ENHRY, CDR2 SYGVKD. The V segment lost 11 bases and the J segment 1 base; nucleotides outside the gene matches: 8. The CDR3 length is 13 residues. CDR3 protein: CAVQAGNSYEQYF. The CDR3, as DNA: TGTGCCGTACAAGCGGGAAATTCCTACGAGCAGTACTTC.

This clonotype was observed a handful of times. This may be a read error, as it is one base from a much larger clone. The chain links TRBV21-1 to TRBJ1-1. TRBV21-1 is shown as a pseudogene. CDR3 length: 11 amino acids. CDR3 bases: TGTGCCAGCACGGTGAACACTGAAGCTTTCTTT. This gives the protein CASTVNTEAFF.